These 7 T cell receptor beta chains originate from one sample sequenced in a study of OX40 agonist ivuxolimab in advanced cancers. The library was prepared using the immunoSEQ multiplex PCR assay. TCRdb holds this immuneACCESS table with in-frame rearrangements only. Some clones are missing; in checked studies, unresolved V genes explain under half, and the rest has no known cause. For this sample the table gives 98,000 or so clones, of which 91% were detected only once. The ten largest clones capture approximately 2.5% of the sample. Source: CD4+ or CD8+ T cells sorted from blood, taken in a trial of the OX40 agonist ivuxolimab. These receptors were collected from an adult with an advanced solid tumor such as melanoma, head and neck, liver or kidney cancer.

The chain combines TRBV18 with TRBJ1-5; 8 bases align to TRBD1. This CDR3 is built from 16 residues. Germline lookup yields CDR1 KGHSH and CDR2 LQKENI. V dropped 6 bases and J dropped 3; count of bases not matched to a gene: 10. The CDR3 protein is CASSLLGQGLNQPQHF. Here the CDR3 DNA reads TGTGCCAGCTCCCTCCTCGGACAGGGCCTCAATCAGCCCCAGCATTTT.

The chain recombines TRBV6-6 with TRBJ1-1; D may be TRBD1 (6 bases). Germline V gene sequence: CDR1 MNHNY, CDR2 SVGAGI (reference sequence). This CDR3 is 13 amino acids long. The V end was cut by 4 bases, the J end by 8 bases, with 14 bases between. CDR3 in amino acids: CASSSGDGREAFF. The CDR3 DNA reads as TGTGCCAGCAGTTCAGGGGACGGACGAGAAGCTTTCTTT.

The CDR3 DNA sequence: TGTGCCAGTGTGGAGCGGGGGCAGTACCAAGAGACCCAGTACTTC. Translating gives CASVERGQYQETQYF. The chain is built from TRBV6-1 and TRBJ2-5; 8 nucleotides agree with TRBD2. The CDR3 is made up of 15 amino acids. Trimming cost V 9 bases and J 0 bases; bases outside gene matches: 9. The germline CDR1 and CDR2 sequences are MNHNS and SASEGT.

The V call is TRBV7-8, the J call TRBJ2-5; D may correspond to TRBD1 or TRBD2 (7 bases each). Between the trimmed V and J ends, which lost 5 bases and 2 bases, there was a span of 18 bases. CDR1 is SGHVS and CDR2 is FQNEAQ in the germline V gene. The CDR3 runs to 16 residues. CDR3 sequence: CASSPRGTAGQETQYF. Here the CDR3 DNA reads TGTGCCAGCAGCCCGAGGGGGACAGCGGGGCAAGAGACCCAGTACTTC.

CDR3 DNA: TGTGCCAGCCATGAGAGGGCGAACACCGGGGAGCTGTTTTTT. This codes for CASHERANTGELFF. The chain links TRBV2 to TRBJ2-2; D is possibly TRBD2 (5 bases). V was shortened by 8 bases and J by 0 bases, with 10 bases between the two germline ends. There are 14 residues in the CDR3. The germline V gene encodes CDR1 SNHLY and CDR2 FYNNEI.

The chain carries TRBV28 and TRBJ2-1; 9 positions match TRBD1. After removal of 6 bases from V and 3 bases from J, the junction contained 6 bases not matched to a gene. There are 15 residues in the CDR3. CDR1 and CDR2 (germline): MDHEN, SYDVKM. CDR3 coding DNA: TGTGCCAGCAGAAACACAGGGGGCAACTACAATGAGCAGTTCTTC. It is translated as CASRNTGGNYNEQFF.

This chain joins TRBV28 and TRBJ2-5; D possibly corresponds to TRBD1 (6 bases). This CDR3 region has 15 residues. V was clipped by 8 bases and J by 2 bases, with 18 bases between them. Germline V gene sequence: CDR1 MDHEN, CDR2 SYDVKM. The CDR3 DNA is TGTGCCAGCGCGCCGGCCGACAGGACTCAAGAGACCCAGTACTTC. It translates to CASAPADRTQETQYF.